These T cell receptor beta chains were read from a single sample in a study of control samples from healthy donors and cancer patients. Profiled with immunoSEQ multiplex PCR; TCRdb holds only in-frame clones, not every one. The profile shows under 150,000 clones, about nine tenths of them singletons. Source material: blood. The receptors come from a man aged 40-50 years in good health. The CDR3 runs from the conserved cysteine through the conserved F or W. The D gene is left open where the match is weak. Clone sizes are given selectively: once, few, many, or a class where the clone is expanded.

TRBJ2-2 | 14 | TRBV9 | TRBD2 | . | CASNPSGGTGELFF | TGTGCCAGCAACCCTAGCGGGGGAACCGGGGAGCTGTTTTTT
TRBJ1-1 | 10 | TRBV30 | . | . | CAWSRVEAFF | TGTGCCTGGAGTAGGGTTGAAGCTTTCTTT
TRBJ2-1 | 17 | TRBV6-2/TRBV6-3 | TRBD1 | . | CASSLRGIGQGRNEQFF | TGTGCCAGCAGTTTAAGGGGAATAGGACAGGGTCGCAATGAGCAGTTCTTC
TRBJ1-5 | 15 | TRBV6-2/TRBV6-3 | . | . | CASSPLGAHNQPQHF | TGTGCCAGCAGCCCCCTAGGGGCTCACAATCAGCCCCAGCATTTT
TRBJ2-3 | 18 | TRBV2 | . | . | CASSDFLRGIIKADTQYF | TGTGCCAGCAGTGACTTCTTAAGGGGCATAATAAAGGCAGATACGCAGTATTTT
TRBJ1-4 | 16 | TRBV18 | TRBD1 | . | CASSHQGDATNEKLFF | TGTGCCAGCTCACACCAGGGGGATGCAACTAATGAAAAACTGTTTTTT
TRBJ1-5 | 15 | TRBV6-5 | . | . | CASRGTGAPNQPQHF | TGTGCCAGCCGGGGGACCGGGGCCCCTAATCAGCCCCAGCATTTT
TRBJ1-6 | 11 | TRBV7-2 | . | . | CASSANSPLHF | TGTGCCAGCAGCGCTAATTCACCCCTCCACTTT
TRBJ1-5 | 14 | TRBV6-2/TRBV6-3 | . | . | CASSYSDPRQPQHF | TGTGCCAGCAGTTATTCGGACCCGAGGCAGCCCCAGCATTTT
TRBJ1-4 | 14 | TRBV3-1/TRBV3-2 | . | . | CASSQGPSREKLFF | TGTGCCAGCAGCCAAGGCCCGAGCCGGGAAAAACTGTTTTTT
TRBJ2-1 | 17 | TRBV29-1 | TRBD1 | . | CSVGRPLGTGDDNEQFF | TGCAGCGTTGGGAGACCCTTAGGGACAGGGGACGACAATGAGCAGTTCTTC
TRBJ2-2 | 19 | TRBV7-9 | TRBD2 | . | CASSPPTTSGGANTGELFF | TGTGCCAGCAGCCCTCCCACGACTAGCGGGGGGGCGAACACCGGGGAGCTGTTTTTT
TRBJ2-7 | 13 | TRBV2 | . | . | CASSEPVSYEQYF | TGTGCCAGCAGTGAGCCGGTCTCCTACGAGCAGTACTTC
TRBJ1-6 | 13 | TRBV6-5 | TRBD1 | . | CASRMDRPSPLHF | TGTGCCAGCAGAATGGACAGGCCTTCACCCCTCCACTTT
TRBJ1-2 | 15 | TRBV7-9 | TRBD1 | once | CASSLVFRGNYGYTF | TGTGCCAGCAGCTTAGTTTTCAGGGGGAACTATGGCTACACCTTC
TRBJ2-1 | 17 | TRBV10-3 | TRBD1 | . | CAISEPSGTGVGNEQFF | TGTGCCATCAGTGAGCCTTCCGGGACAGGGGTTGGGAATGAGCAGTTCTTC
TRBJ2-5 | 15 | TRBV2 | . | . | CASCLQMGNQETQYF | TGTGCCAGCTGCCTCCAGATGGGGAACCAAGAGACCCAGTACTTC
TRBJ2-7 | 16 | TRBV29-1 | TRBD1 | . | CSVEVLRGQVGYEQYF | TGCAGCGTTGAAGTTTTAAGGGGGCAGGTCGGTTACGAGCAGTACTTC
TRBJ1-5 | 18 | TRBV7-2 | . | . | CASSLAIGGGPWGQPQHF | TGTGCCAGCAGCTTAGCGATCGGGGGGGGCCCCTGGGGGCAGCCCCAGCATTTT
TRBJ1-2 | 15 | TRBV7-3 | . | . | CASSLRVGQGDGYTF | TGTGCCAGCAGCTTAAGAGTGGGGCAGGGCGATGGCTACACCTTC
TRBJ1-1 | 12 | TRBV12-3/TRBV12-4 | . | . | CASSFGGTEAFF | TGTGCCAGCAGTTTTGGAGGGACTGAAGCTTTCTTT